Each of the 20 T cell receptor beta chains below was sequenced from the same sample in a study of blood T cell repertoires in COVID-19. TCRdb keeps only in-frame clones here, not all; method: immunoSEQ multiplex PCR. The sample gives about 360,000 clones, 87% of which show up once; 1.3% is in the top ten. Sequencing input: PBMCs or T cells enriched from blood (not recorded which). The source of these receptors is a man aged 25 to 40 who had recovered from COVID-19.

The chain's CDR3 is CASSQEVGEQFF. DNA for the CDR3: TGCGCCAGCAGCCAAGAGGTCGGGGAGCAGTTCTTC. The chain carries TRBV4-1 and TRBJ2-1; D not resolved. Germline V gene sequence: CDR1 MGHRA, CDR2 YSYEKL. The CDR3 spans 12 residues. With 0 bases removed from V and 10 bases from J, the gap between germline ends came to 7 bases.

The V and J genes are TRBV7-6 and TRBJ2-3; TRBD2 aligns across 8 bases. V shed 1 base, J shed 2 bases, and the junction held 8 bases outside the gene matches. The V gene's germline CDR1 is SGHVS and CDR2 FNYEAQ. The CDR3 totals 17 residues. CDR3 region: CASSLGVGGAFTDTQYF. The CDR3 region has the DNA TGTGCCAGCAGCTTAGGGGTCGGGGGGGCATTCACAGATACGCAGTATTTT.

In its sample, this clone was seen once. This chain connects TRBV7-9 to TRBJ1-4, with 7 bases fitting TRBD1. Germline V gene data show CDR1 as SEHNR and CDR2 as FQNEAQ (reference sequence). Losses at the gene ends were 1 base for V and 0 bases for J; bases not matched to a gene: 11. This CDR3 has 19 amino acids. The CDR3 nucleotides read TGTGCCAGCAGCTTAGAAAGGACGGGACAGCCTGCAACTAATGAAAAACTGTTTTTT. Protein product: CASSLERTGQPATNEKLFF. Complete variable domain (other parts from reference TRBV7-9 and TRBJ1-4): DTGVSQNPRHKITKRGQNVTFRCDPISEHNRLYWYRQTLGQGPEFLTYFQNEAQLEKSRLLSDRFSAERPKGSFSTLEIQRTEQGDSAMYLCASSLERTGQPATNEKLFFGSGTQLSVL.

A single count supports this clone. The chain links TRBV14 to TRBJ2-4; D is undetermined. Germline V gene data show CDR1 as SGHDN and CDR2 as FVKESK. V lost 3 bases to trimming and J lost 13 bases, with 16 bases between them. This CDR3 comprises 13 residues. The CDR3 loop is CASSQIGEWSQYF. In nucleotides, the CDR3 is TGTGCCAGCAGCCAGATAGGAGAATGGTCGCAGTACTTC. Complete variable domain (other parts from reference TRBV14 and TRBJ2-4): EAGVTQFPSHSVIEKGQTVTLRCDPISGHDNLYWYRRVMGKEIKFLLHFVKESKQDESGMPNNRFLAERTGGTYSTLKVQPAELEDSGVYFCASSQIGEWSQYFGAGTRLSVL.

The chain carries TRBV6-2 or TRBV6-3 and TRBJ2-4; TRBD1 agrees at 10 bases. J gave up 4 bases and V 2 bases, and 8 bases lay outside the gene matches. This CDR3 has 17 amino acids. The germline gives CDR1 MNHEY, CDR2 SVGEGT. The CDR3 nucleotides read TGTGCCAGCAGTTACCGAGAGGGACAGGGGCCAAAAAACATTCAGTACTTC. Translating it yields CASSYREGQGPKNIQYF.

The V call is TRBV6-2 or TRBV6-3, the J call TRBJ1-2, with 7 bases matching TRBD1. This CDR3 comprises 11 residues. The V gene's germline CDR1 is MNHEY and CDR2 SVGEGT. The junction had 5 bases not matched to a gene; V was cut back by 6 bases and J by 10 bases. The CDR3 region has the DNA TGTGCCAGCAGCAACAGGGGACCCTACACCTTC. It yields the protein CASSNRGPYTF.

For this clone: The sample has other DNA sequences that encode this CDR3 too. The J gene is TRBJ1-2, the V gene TRBV28; possible D gene TRBD1, 6 bases. V gave up 4 bases and J gave up 4 bases, with 7 bases separating them. This CDR3 contains 12 residues. CDR1 MDHEN and CDR2 SYDVKM come from the germline V gene. CDR3: CASSSRGYGYTF. As DNA, the CDR3 is TGTGCCAGCAGTTCCAGGGGCTATGGCTACACCTTC.

This rearrangement joins TRBV6-5 to TRBJ1-2; D perhaps matches TRBD1 (6 bases). Germline V lookup: CDR1 MNHEY, CDR2 SVGAGI. The length of the CDR3 is 15 residues. Trimming took 7 bases from V and 5 from J, leaving 20 bases between them. This CDR3 reads CASTLIHREGYGYTF. In nucleotides, the CDR3 is TGTGCCAGCACCTTGATTCACAGGGAAGGTTATGGCTACACCTTC.

The rearrangement joins TRBV5-1 to TRBJ1-1, with TRBD1 identical over 9 bases. J gave up 1 base and V 3 bases, and 4 bases lay outside the gene matches. This CDR3 contains 15 residues. The V gene's germline CDR1 is SGHRS and CDR2 YFSETQ. This chain's CDR3 is CASSSLQGANTEAFF. The CDR3 DNA reads as TGCGCCAGCAGCTCATTACAGGGGGCGAACACTGAAGCTTTCTTT.

V is TRBV7-9 and J is TRBJ1-2; TRBD1 matches at 9 bases. With 1 base clipped from V and 8 bases from J, the junction kept 14 bases outside the gene matches. The germline gives CDR1 SEHNR, CDR2 FQNEAQ (reference sequence). This CDR3 is 17 amino acids long. CDR3 sequence reads: CASSLERTGDTSTGYTF. In DNA, the CDR3 is TGTGCCAGCAGCTTAGAGAGGACAGGGGATACGTCGACAGGCTACACCTTC. Variable domain in full (rest from reference TRBV7-9 and TRBJ1-2): DTGVSQNPRHKITKRGQNVTFRCDPISEHNRLYWYRQTLGQGPEFLTYFQNEAQLEKSRLLSDRFSAERPKGSFSTLEIQRTEQGDSAMYLCASSLERTGDTSTGYTFGSGTRLTVV.

This clone has just one count. The rearrangement links TRBV18 to TRBJ1-3; D gene unclear. Germline CDR1 and CDR2: KGHSH and LQKENI. This CDR3 has 20 amino acids. Trimming pared 0 bases from V and 0 bases from J, leaving 21 bases between. CDR3 residues: CASSPPPPVVAATSGNTIYF. CDR3 DNA: TGTGCCAGCTCACCACCGCCTCCCGTCGTGGCGGCGACCTCTGGAAACACCATATATTTT.

The rearrangement joins TRBV16 to TRBJ1-6; possibly TRBD1 for D (6 bases). CDR1 is KGHSY and CDR2 is FQNENV in the germline V gene. Deletions cut 1 base from V and 5 bases from J, with 9 bases between. The length of the CDR3 is 15 residues. The CDR3 region is CASSQFQGNNSPLHF. CDR3 DNA sequence: TGTGCCAGCAGCCAATTTCAGGGGAATAATTCACCCCTCCACTTT.

Turning to this clone: The same CDR3 arises from other DNA sequences in this sample as well. The chain joins TRBV4-1 to TRBJ1-2; 10 bases match TRBD1. The CDR3 length is 15 residues. V was clipped by 1 base and J by 4 bases; unmatched bases: 3. CDR1 and CDR2 (germline): MGHRA, YSYEKL. The CDR3 DNA follows: TGCGCCAGCAGCCAAGTAGGGGACAGGGGCTATGGCTACACCTTC. Translation: CASSQVGDRGYGYTF.

For this clone: In this CDR3 the conserved last residue, phenylalanine or tryptophan, is missing, so a read error is likely. The DNA is omitted, as the CDR3 cannot be located on it reliably, and the CDR3 follows TCRdb's listing. V and J are TRBV21-1 and TRBJ2-4; the listed D gene, TRBD2, was not tested against the DNA. TRBV21-1 is noted as a pseudogene. A total of 10 residues make up the CDR3, ends included. This CDR3 is CASSKRLSRD.

The table lists this clone with a count of one. Relative to the germline gene, one junction end is altered; a read error may explain this. The chain recombines TRBV19 with TRBJ1-2; perhaps TRBD1 as D (5 bases). Germline assignment: CDR1 LNHDA and CDR2 SQIVND (reference sequence). There are 13 residues in the CDR3. The DNA of the CDR3 is TGTGCCAGTAGTATACCGGGGGGGAATGGCTACACTTTC. As protein: CASSIPGGNGYTF.

The chain links TRBV6-2 or TRBV6-3 to TRBJ2-2; D remains unclear. The CDR3 sequence is 15 residues long. Germline V gene lookup returns CDR1 MNHEY and CDR2 SVGEGT. Deletions cut 5 bases from V and 1 base from J, with 11 bases between. The CDR3, as DNA: TGTGCCAGCAGTAGGCCTCCGGGGAACACCGGGGAGCTGTTTTTT. Translated, it gives CASSRPPGNTGELFF.

The rearrangement joins TRBV5-1 to TRBJ2-2, with D tentatively TRBD1 (5 bases). V was shortened by 0 bases and J by 7 bases, with 10 bases between the two germline ends. CDR3 length: 14 amino acids. Germline CDR1 SGHRS, CDR2 YFSETQ. In DNA form, the CDR3 reads TGCGCCAGCAGCTTGGGACAGACGAACGGGGAGCTGTTTTTT. Amino acids: CASSLGQTNGELFF.

The chain couples TRBV7-2 to TRBJ1-5, with D possibly TRBD1 on 5 matching bases. Germline CDR1 is SGHTA and CDR2 is FQGNSA. Trimming left V 1 base short and J 5 bases short, with 9 bases between. The length of the CDR3 is 14 residues. Written as DNA, the CDR3 is TGTGCCAGCAGCTTAGATCCGGGGGATCAGCCCCAGCATTTT. This translates into CASSLDPGDQPQHF.

The chain is built from TRBV10-2 and TRBJ1-1; D is perhaps TRBD1 (5 bases). Germline V gene lookup returns CDR1 WSHSY and CDR2 SAAADI. CDR3 length: 11 amino acids. The germline V and J ends were trimmed by 8 bases and 10 bases, with 14 bases remaining between them. CDR3 DNA: TGCGCCAGCTTCGGGGACTCGGTAGCTTTCTTT. The encoded protein is CASFGDSVAFF.

The chain has TRBV19 and TRBJ1-1; no clear D. This CDR3 is built from 16 residues. The germline gives CDR1 LNHDA, CDR2 SQIVND (reference sequence). Trimming removed 6 bases from V and 5 bases from J, with 22 bases in between. The CDR3 spells CASSESPIGGETEAFF. CDR3 bases: TGTGCCAGTAGCGAAAGCCCCATTGGCGGGGAGACTGAAGCTTTCTTT.